Sequencing of this T cell receptor (beta chain) was carried out in a study of shared clonotypes between healthy human individuals (dated by TCRdb to 2020 to 2022). With regard to the full study: A couple of women and a few men aged 18 to 49 years were included in the cohort. Each donor's leukapheresis produced roughly between roughly 0.85 and 10 billion PBMCs. For each donor, CD4 naive and CD4 memory were each given three plates, CD8 naive was given two plates, and CD8 memory was given one plate. Different laboratories and diverse techniques were used to prepare libraries and sequence TCR repertoires, to increase sequencing depth and limit assay-specific biases. The study deeply sequenced blood TCR repertoires of about 5 healthy adults to estimate repertoire size and the extent of clonotype sharing between individuals. Overall results and qualifications from the work: Sharing across four donors was observed for approximately 5% of naive CD4, 3% to 3.5% of naive CD8, 2% to 2.5% of memory CD4, and around 0.4% of memory CD8 clonotypes. Naive subsets generally had larger estimated clonotype richness than memory subsets did. Incomplete sequencing was indicated by rarefaction of sorted-subset datasets, despite the large sequencing depth. Higher generation probabilities were observed for clonotypes shared by all four sorted-subset donors than for non-shared clonotypes. Sampling was restricted to blood, and TCR repertoires in tissues likely differ from the TCR repertoires found in blood. The small number of donors limited the genetic and exposure-history diversity represented. Pairwise subsampling led to the expectation that sequencing depth would affect the degree of clonotype sharing among donors.

Concerning this clone: Its antigen is not yet known. Base qualities are not at hand, and no much larger clone is one base apart.

The cysteine opens and the phenylalanine closes a CDR3 of 14 amino acids. The DNA shown is the 42-base CDR3, in frame from base 1. The junction shows trimming of 4 bases on V and 4 bases on J, plus 13 bases between the germline ends. The CDR1 and CDR2 encoded by the germline V gene are MNHNS and SASEGT. Using the deep immunoSEQ assay, multiplex PCR amplified TCR CDR3 regions from genomic DNA. Genomic DNA extracted from each cell subset was distributed evenly over all wells of several immunoSEQ 96-well plates, and each plate served as one replicate. For sorted subsets, each replicate PCR was loaded with 200 to 250 ng genomic DNA, equivalent to some 27,000 T cell genomes. Purified libraries were quantified with a Qubit 3.0 fluorometer, sized on a Bioanalyzer 2100, and re-quantified with the KAPA Library Quantification kit. Every immunoSEQ 96-well plate was sequenced on a dedicated single-read 150-cycle Illumina NextSeq 550 flow cell. The study's processing was this. The immunoSEQ output contained only junctional sequences without quality scores, so filtering could not match that applied to full-length reads. Sequences were annotated with PyIR, a Python wrapper for IgBLAST v1.9, using IMGT germline references to assign V/J genes and CDR3. Reads with weak V/J assignments (E-value above 1e-6), missing CDR3, stop codons, out-of-frame junctions, or ambiguous translated residues were removed. V3J clonotypes were defined by identical inferred V gene, J gene, and CDR3 amino acid sequence. To compute the percentage overlap between repertoires, the number of shared unique clonotypes was divided by the size of the smaller repertoire. Repertoire richness was assessed with RTK rarefaction, the Chao1 estimator, and Recon v2.1 estimates of unobserved clonotypes. Generation probabilities for all TCRbeta clonotypes obtained by the gDNA method from four donors were computed using OLGA. Entries here come from immuneACCESS through TCRdb and include only in-frame sequences with V and J called. Some clones fail to appear in such tables; in the studies checked, an unresolved V gene covers under half of the shortfall, and the cause of the remainder is unknown. The V and J calls and clone size were taken over from that table, and D and trimming were inferred from the DNA. For this sample the table gives millions of clones, of which around nine tenths were detected only once. The top ten constitute over 0.12% of the sample.

Donors were healthy HIV-negative adults with no recently reported acute infections or vaccinations. All donors were Caucasian adults living in Nashville, Tennessee, USA. CD4+ T cells were enriched through magnetic negative selection, after which naive cells were positively selected on CD45RA and the remaining negative fraction served as the memory subset. Blood was collected by leukapheresis, and PBMCs were isolated by Ficoll-Histopaque density gradient centrifugation and then cryopreserved in liquid nitrogen vapor phase. Analytical flow cytometry was used to check the purity and quantity of each magnetically sorted T cell population. Genomic DNA was isolated from each sorted fraction and quantified by UV absorbance on a Nanodrop 2000c.

The chain is assembled from TRBV6-1 and TRBJ1-1; TRBD1 is a possible D gene, resting on 5 matching bases. The sample taken for sequencing was naive CD4+ T cells sorted from blood. The intended sense of this specimen's cell subset or site label: CD45RA+ positively selected. This sequence was found in a man aged 18-30 years in good health. The CDR3 corresponds to CASSAKWGGTEAFF. The base sequence is TGTGCCAGCAGTGCTAAGTGGGGGGGCACTGAAGCTTTCTTT.